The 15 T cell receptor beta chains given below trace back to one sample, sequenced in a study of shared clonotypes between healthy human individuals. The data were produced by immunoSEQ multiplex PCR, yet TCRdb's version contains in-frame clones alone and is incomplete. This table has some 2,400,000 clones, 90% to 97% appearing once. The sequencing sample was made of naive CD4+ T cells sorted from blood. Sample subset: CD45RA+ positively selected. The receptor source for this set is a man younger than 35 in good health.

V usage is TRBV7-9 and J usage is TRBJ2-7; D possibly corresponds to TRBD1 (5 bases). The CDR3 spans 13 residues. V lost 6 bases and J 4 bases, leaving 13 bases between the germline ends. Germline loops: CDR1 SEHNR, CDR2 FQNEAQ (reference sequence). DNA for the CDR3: TGTGCCAGCAGTGGAATGGGGCAGTACGAGCAGTACTTC. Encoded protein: CASSGMGQYEQYF.

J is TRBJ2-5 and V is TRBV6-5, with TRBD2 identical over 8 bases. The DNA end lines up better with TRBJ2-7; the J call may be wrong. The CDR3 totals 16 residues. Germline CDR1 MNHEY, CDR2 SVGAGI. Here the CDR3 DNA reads TGTGCCAGCAGTTATGTCTTGGCGGGAGGTTTGTACGAGCAGTACTTC. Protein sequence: CASSYVLAGGLYEQYF.

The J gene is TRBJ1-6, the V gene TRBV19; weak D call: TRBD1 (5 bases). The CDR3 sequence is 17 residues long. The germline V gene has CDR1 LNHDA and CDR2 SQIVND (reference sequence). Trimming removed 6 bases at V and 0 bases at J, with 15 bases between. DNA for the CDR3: TGTGCCAGTAGCCTTCCGGGACCCAGCTCCTATAATTCACCCCTCCACTTT. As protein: CASSLPGPSSYNSPLHF.

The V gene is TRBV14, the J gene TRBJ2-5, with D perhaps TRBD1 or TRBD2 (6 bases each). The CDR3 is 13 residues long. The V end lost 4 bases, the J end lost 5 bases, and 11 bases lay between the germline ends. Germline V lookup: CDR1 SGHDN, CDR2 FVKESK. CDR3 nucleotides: TGTGCCAGCAGCCGGGGGGCTGAGGAGACCCAGTACTTC. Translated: CASSRGAEETQYF.

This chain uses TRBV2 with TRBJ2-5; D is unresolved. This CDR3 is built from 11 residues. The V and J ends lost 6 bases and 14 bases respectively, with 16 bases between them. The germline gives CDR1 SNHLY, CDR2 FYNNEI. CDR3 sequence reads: CASRVDGKSYF. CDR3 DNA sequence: TGTGCCAGCAGGGTGGACGGAAAAAGCTACTTC.

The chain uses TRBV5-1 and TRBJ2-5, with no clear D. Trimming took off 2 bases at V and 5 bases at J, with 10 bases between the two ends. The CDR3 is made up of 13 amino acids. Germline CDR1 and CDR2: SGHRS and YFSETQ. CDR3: CASSLMGPETQYF. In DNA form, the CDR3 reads TGCGCCAGCAGCTTAATGGGTCCGGAGACCCAGTACTTC.

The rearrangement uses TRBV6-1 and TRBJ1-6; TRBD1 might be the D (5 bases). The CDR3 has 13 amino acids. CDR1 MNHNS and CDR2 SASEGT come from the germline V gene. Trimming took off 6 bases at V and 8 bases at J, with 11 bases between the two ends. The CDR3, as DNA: TGTGCCAGCAGGGACATGACCGATTCACCCCTCCACTTT. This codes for CASRDMTDSPLHF.

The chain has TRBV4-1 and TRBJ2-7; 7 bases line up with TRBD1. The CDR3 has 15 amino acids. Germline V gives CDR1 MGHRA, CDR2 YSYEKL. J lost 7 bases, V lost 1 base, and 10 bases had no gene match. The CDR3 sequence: CASSQGVRGTGEQYF. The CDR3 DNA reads TGCGCCAGCAGCCAAGGGGTCAGGGGGACGGGGGAGCAGTACTTC.

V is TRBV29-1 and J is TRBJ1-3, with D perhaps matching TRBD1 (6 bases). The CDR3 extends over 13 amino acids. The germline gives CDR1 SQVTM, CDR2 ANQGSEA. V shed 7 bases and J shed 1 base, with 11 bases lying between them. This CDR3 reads CSATGFSGNTIYF. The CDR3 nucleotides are TGCAGCGCCACAGGGTTTTCTGGAAACACCATATATTTT.

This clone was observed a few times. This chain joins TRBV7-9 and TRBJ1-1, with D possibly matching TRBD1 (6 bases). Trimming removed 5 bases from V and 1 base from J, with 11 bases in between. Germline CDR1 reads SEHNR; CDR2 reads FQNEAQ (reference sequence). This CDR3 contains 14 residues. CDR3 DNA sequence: TGTGCCAGCAGCCACAGGGTAGAGAACACTGAAGCTTTCTTT. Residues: CASSHRVENTEAFF.

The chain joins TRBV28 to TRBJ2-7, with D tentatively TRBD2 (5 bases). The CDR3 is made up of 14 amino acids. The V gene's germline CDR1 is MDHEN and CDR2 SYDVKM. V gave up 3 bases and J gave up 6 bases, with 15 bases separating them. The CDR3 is CASSLRAHPPEQYF. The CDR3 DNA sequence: TGTGCCAGCAGTTTGAGGGCCCACCCCCCCGAGCAGTACTTC.

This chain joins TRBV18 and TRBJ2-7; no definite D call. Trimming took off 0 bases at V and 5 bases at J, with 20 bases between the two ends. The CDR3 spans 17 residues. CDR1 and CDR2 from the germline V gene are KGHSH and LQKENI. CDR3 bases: TGTGCCAGCTCACCACCGAACGGGTTTAACGAGGTTGACGAGCAGTACTTC. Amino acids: CASSPPNGFNEVDEQYF.

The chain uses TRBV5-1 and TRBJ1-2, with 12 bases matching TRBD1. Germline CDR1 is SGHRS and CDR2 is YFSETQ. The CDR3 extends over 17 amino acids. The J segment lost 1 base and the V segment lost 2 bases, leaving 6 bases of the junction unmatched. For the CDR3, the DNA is TGCGCCAGCAGCTTAGGGGACAGGGGGCTTCTTAACTATGGCTACACCTTC. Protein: CASSLGDRGLLNYGYTF.

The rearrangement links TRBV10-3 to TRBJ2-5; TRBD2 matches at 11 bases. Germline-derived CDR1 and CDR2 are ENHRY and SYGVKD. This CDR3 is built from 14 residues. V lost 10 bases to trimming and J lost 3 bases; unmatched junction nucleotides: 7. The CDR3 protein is CATTLAGGKETQYF. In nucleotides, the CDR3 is TGTGCCACCACCTTAGCGGGAGGGAAAGAGACCCAGTACTTC.

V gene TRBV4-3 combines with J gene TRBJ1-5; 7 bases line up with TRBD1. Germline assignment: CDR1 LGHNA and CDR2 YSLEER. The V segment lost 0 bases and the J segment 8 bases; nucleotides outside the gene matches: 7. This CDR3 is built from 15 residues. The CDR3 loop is CASSQEQGPGKPQHF. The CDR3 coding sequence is TGCGCCAGCAGCCAAGAACAGGGGCCGGGGAAGCCCCAGCATTTT.